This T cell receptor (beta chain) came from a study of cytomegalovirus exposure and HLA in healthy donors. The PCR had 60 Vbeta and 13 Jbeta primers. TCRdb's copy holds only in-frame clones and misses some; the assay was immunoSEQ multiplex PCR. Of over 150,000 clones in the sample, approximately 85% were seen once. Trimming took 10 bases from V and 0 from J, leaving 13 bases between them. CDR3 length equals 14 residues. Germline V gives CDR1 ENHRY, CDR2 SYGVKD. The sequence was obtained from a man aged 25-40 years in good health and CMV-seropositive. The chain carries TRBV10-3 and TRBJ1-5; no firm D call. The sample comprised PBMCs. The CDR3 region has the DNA TGTGCCACAGCGGGAAGTTATAGCAATCAGCCCCAGCATTTT. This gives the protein CATAGSYSNQPQHF.